The clone carrying this T cell receptor beta chain was recorded at least ten times. Germline CDR1 is MNHNS and CDR2 is SASEGT. V gave up 2 bases and J gave up 11 bases, with 19 bases separating them. The CDR3 has 14 amino acids. This sample was taken from a study of regulatory T cells in long-lasting Graves disease. Arm-PCR with iRepertoire HTBI primers amplified the CDR3 regions for these TCR beta libraries. TCRdb recomputed calls from the multiplex PCR reads with MiXCR, one row per CDR3 protein. The table lists approximately 350,000 distinct CDR3 sequences, 16% of them singletons, with roughly 27% in the top ten. Time point specified: newly diagnosed GD, antithyroid drugs for less than 3 months. RNA isolated from PBMCs was used to make the TCR library. These same data were also listed under a study on T cells in Graves' hyperthyroidism and ophthalmopathy. That study reports: Carried out on the TCR CDR3, a first-round RT-PCR used the HTBI primer set.

The source was peripheral blood mononuclear cells (PBMCs), collected at new diagnosis, from a patient treated with antithyroid drugs. The receptor was isolated from a man between 40 and 49 years old with Graves disease. The rearrangement uses TRBV6-1 and TRBJ2-7; D is undetermined. The CDR3 coding sequence is TGTGCCAGCAGTGAATGGAGAGTTGGCGATGATGAGTACTTC. This encodes CASSEWRVGDDEYF.